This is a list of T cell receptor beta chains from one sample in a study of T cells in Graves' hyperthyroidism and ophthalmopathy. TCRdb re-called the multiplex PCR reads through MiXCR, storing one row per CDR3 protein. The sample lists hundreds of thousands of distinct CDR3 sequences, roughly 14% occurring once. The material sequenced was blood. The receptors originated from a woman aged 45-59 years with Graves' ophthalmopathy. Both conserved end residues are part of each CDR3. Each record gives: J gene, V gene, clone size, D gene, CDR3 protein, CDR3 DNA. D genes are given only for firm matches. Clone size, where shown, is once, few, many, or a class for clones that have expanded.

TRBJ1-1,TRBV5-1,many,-,CASSLDRMTRRRTEAFF,TGCGCCAGCAGCTTGGACCGAATGACACGGCGGAGAACTGAAGCTTTCTTT
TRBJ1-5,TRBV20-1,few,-,CSARPRWASWDQPQHF,TGCAGTGCTAGACCCAGATGGGCGTCGTGGGATCAGCCCCAGCATTTT
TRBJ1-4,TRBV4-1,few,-,CASSQGQGSEKLFF,TGCGCCAGCAGCCAAGGGCAGGGAAGCGAAAAACTGTTTTTT
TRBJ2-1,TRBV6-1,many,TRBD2,CASWLAGGPGEQFF,TGTGCCAGCTGGCTAGCGGGAGGGCCGGGTGAGCAGTTCTTC
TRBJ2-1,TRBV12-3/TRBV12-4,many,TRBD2,CASSKGLAGGGLLDNEQFF,TGTGCCAGCAGTAAGGGACTAGCGGGAGGGGGGCTACTCGACAATGAGCAGTTCTTC
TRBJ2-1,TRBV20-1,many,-,CSAEGNVRNEQFF,TGCAGTGCCGAGGGTAACGTCCGCAATGAGCAGTTCTTC
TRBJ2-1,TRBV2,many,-,CASSGGTRTDNEQFF,TGTGCCAGCAGTGGAGGGACACGCACCGACAATGAGCAGTTCTTC
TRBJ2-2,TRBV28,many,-,CASSLFGWRANTGELFF,TGTGCCAGCAGTTTATTCGGTTGGAGGGCGAACACCGGGGAGCTGTTTTTT
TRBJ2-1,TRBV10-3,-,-,CAISVAAVEQFF,TGTGCCATCAGTGTCGCGGCGGTTGAGCAGTTCTTC
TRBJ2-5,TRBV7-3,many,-,CASSLLGSETQYF,TGTGCCAGCAGCTTACTTGGGTCGGAGACCCAGTACTTC
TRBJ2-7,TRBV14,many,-,CASSQVYLGHYEQYF,TGTGCCAGCAGCCAAGTCTACCTGGGGCACTACGAGCAGTACTTC
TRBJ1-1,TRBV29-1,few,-,CGGCGSMNTEAFF,TGCGGCGGCTGCGGCAGTATGAACACTGAAGCTTTCTTT
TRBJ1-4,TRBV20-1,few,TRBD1,CSAPRRGSNEKLFF,TGCAGTGCTCCACGCAGGGGGTCTAATGAAAAACTGTTTTTT
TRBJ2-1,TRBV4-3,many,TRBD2,CASSQDLGLAGNEQFF,TGCGCCAGCAGCCAAGATCTCGGACTAGCGGGTAATGAGCAGTTCTTC
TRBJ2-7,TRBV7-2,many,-,CASSSPGYGPFKEQYF,TGTGCCAGCAGCTCCCCAGGATACGGGCCCTTTAAGGAGCAGTACTTC
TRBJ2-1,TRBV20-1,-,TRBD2,CSARDHTGTSGSRPTSYEQFF,TGCAGTGCTAGAGATCACACCGGGACTAGCGGGAGCAGACCTACGTCATATGAGCAGTTCTTC
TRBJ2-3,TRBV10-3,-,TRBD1,CAISVHRDRGTSGDTDTQYF,TGTGCCATCAGTGTCCACCGGGACAGGGGCACTTCTGGTGACACAGATACGCAGTATTTT
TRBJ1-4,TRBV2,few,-,CASSEGRRNEKLFF,TGTGCCAGCAGTGAAGGCAGGAGAAATGAAAAACTGTTTTTT
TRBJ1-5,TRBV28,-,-,CASSFGLPKTDNNQPQHF,TGTGCCAGCAGTTTTGGTCTCCCGAAGACAGATAATAATCAGCCCCAGCATTTT
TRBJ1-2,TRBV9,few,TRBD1,CASSSPGQGLGGYTF,TGTGCCAGCAGCTCCCCGGGACAGGGGCTTGGCGGCTACACCTTC
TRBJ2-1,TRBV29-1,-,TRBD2,CSVFPTSGTVNEQFF,TGCAGCGTATTTCCGACTAGCGGGACTGTGAATGAGCAGTTCTTC
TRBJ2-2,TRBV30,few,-,CAWSVDGGELFF,TGTGCCTGGAGTGTGGATGGCGGGGAGCTGTTTTTT
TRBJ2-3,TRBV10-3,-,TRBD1,CAIRGQGPDTQYF,TGTGCCATCAGGGGACAGGGTCCAGATACGCAGTATTTT
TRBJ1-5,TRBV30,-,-,CACSSSLDQPQHF,TGTGCCTGTAGTTCTTCTCTGGATCAGCCCCAGCATTTT
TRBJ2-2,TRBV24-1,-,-,CATSDHTYTGELFF,TGTGCCACCAGTGATCATACATACACCGGGGAGCTGTTTTTT
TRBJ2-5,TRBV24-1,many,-,CATSDNRAGSETQYF,TGTGCCACCAGTGATAACCGGGCCGGCTCGGAGACCCAGTACTTC
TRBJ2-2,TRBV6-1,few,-,CASSEFRGATGELFF,TGTGCCAGCAGTGAATTCCGGGGGGCCACCGGGGAGCTGTTTTTT
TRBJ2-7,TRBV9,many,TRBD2,CASSVGGSSYEQYF,TGTGCCAGCAGCGTCGGCGGGAGCTCCTACGAGCAGTACTTC